A single T cell receptor beta chain is shown here with its context. This entry comes from a study of blood T cells in healthy people across ages. A second PCR of about 6 to 11 cycles used a sample-barcoded 5' primer and a J-beta primer mix. TCRdb fed the 5' RACE reads into MiXCR, producing one record per CDR3 protein. The profile shows hundreds of thousands of distinct CDR3 sequences, under 40% of them singletons. Germline V CDR1 and CDR2: LGHNA, YNFKEQ. V was pared by 4 bases and J by 0 bases, with 18 bases between. The CDR3 contains 17 residues. The rearrangement uses TRBV4-2 and TRBJ1-2, with D tentatively TRBD1 (6 bases). The sequencing input was blood. The receptor was isolated from a man younger than 35 in good health. In nucleotides, the CDR3 is TGTGCCAGCAGCCCAGGGGCAGGCCATACTCCTAACTATGGCTACACCTTC. As protein: CASSPGAGHTPNYGYTF.